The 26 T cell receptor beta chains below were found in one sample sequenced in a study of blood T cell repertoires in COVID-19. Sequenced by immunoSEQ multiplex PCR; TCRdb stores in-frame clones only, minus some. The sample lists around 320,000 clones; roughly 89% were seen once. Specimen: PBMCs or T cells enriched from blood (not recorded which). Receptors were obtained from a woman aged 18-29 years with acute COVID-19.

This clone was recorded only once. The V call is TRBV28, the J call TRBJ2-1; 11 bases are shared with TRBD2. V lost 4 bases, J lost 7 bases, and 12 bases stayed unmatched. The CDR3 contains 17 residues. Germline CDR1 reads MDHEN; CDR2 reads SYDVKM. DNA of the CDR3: TGTGCCAGCAGTTCGGGACTAGCGGCCCTACATAGGAATGAGCAGTTCTTC. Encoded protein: CASSSGLAALHRNEQFF.

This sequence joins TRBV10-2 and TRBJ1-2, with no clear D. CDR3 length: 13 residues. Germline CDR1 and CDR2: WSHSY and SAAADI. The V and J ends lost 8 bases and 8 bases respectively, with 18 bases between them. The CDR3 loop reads CASYGDFKRGYTF. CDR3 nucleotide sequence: TGCGCCAGCTATGGCGACTTCAAGAGGGGCTACACCTTC.

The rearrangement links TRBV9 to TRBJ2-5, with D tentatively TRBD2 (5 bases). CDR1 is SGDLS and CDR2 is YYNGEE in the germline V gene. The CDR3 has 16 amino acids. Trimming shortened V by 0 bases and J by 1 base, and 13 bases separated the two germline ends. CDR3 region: CASSVGIASRQETQYF. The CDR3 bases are TGTGCCAGCAGCGTAGGGATAGCGTCCCGCCAAGAGACCCAGTACTTC.

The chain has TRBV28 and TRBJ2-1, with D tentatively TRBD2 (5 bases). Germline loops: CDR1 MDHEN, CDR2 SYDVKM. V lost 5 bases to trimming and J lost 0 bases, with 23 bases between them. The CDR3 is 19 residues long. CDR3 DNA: TGTGCCAGCAGTCTTTCAGCGTTAGGTGGACTTAGCTCCTACAATGAGCAGTTCTTC. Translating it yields CASSLSALGGLSSYNEQFF.

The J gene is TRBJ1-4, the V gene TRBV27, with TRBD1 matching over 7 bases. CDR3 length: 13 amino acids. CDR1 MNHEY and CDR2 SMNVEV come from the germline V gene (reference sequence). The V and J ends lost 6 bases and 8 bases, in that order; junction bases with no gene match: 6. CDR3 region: CASRRQGNEKLFF. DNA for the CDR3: TGTGCCAGCAGAAGACAGGGCAACGAAAAACTGTTTTTT.

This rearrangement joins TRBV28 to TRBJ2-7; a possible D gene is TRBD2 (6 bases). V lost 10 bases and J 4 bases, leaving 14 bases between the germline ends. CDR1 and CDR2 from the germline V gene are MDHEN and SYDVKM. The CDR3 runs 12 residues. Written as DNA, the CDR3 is TGTGCCACCCTCGGGACTCCTTACGAGCAGTACTTC. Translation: CATLGTPYEQYF.

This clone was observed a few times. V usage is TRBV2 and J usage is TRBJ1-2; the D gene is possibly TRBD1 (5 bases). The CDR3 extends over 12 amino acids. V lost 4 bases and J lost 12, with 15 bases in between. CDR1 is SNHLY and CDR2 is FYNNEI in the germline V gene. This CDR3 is CASSVMDKGHTF. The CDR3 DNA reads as TGTGCCAGCAGTGTTATGGACAAGGGCCACACCTTC.

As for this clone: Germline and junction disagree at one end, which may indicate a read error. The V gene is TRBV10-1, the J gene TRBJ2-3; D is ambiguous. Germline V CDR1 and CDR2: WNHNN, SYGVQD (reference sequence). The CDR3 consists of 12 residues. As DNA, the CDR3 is TGCGCCAGCAGTGAGAGCAAAGATACGCAGTATTTT. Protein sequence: CASSESKDTQYF.

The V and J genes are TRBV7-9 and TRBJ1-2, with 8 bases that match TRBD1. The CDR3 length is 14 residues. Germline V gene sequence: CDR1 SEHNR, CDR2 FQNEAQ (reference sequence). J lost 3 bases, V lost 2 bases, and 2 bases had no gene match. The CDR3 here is CASSLRQGHYGYTF. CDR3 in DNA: TGTGCCAGCAGCTTAAGACAGGGGCACTATGGCTACACCTTC.

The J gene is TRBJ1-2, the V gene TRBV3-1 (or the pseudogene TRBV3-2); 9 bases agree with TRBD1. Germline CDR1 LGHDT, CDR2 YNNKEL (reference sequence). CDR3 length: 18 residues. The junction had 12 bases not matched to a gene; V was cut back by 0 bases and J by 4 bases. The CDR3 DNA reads TGTGCCAGCAGCCAAGATATGGGAACAGGGGGCCGTAGCTATGGCTACACCTTC. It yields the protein CASSQDMGTGGRSYGYTF.

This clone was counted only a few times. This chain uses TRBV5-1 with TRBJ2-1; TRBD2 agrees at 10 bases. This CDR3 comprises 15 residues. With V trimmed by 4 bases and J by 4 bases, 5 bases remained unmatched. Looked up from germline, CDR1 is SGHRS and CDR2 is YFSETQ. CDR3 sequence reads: CASSVGLADYNEQFF. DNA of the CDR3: TGCGCCAGCAGCGTTGGACTAGCGGATTACAATGAGCAGTTCTTC.

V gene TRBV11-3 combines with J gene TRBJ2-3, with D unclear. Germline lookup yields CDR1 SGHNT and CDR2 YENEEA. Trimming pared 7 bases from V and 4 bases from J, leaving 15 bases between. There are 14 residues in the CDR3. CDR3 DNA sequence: TGTGCCAGCACCGAGGCCCTCCGGCCAGATACGCAGTATTTT. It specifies CASTEALRPDTQYF.

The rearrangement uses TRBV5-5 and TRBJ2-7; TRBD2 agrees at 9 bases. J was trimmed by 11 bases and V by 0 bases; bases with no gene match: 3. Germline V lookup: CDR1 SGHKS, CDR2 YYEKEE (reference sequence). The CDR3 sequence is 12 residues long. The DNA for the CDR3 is TGTGCCAGCAGCTTGGCTAGCGGGGAGGAGTACTTC. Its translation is CASSLASGEEYF.

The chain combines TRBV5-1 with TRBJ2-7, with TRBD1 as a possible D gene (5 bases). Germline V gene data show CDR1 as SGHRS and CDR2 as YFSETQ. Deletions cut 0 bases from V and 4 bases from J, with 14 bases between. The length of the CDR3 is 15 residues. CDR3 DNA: TGCGCCAGCAGCTTGGGCGCAGGGCCCCGTTACGAGCAGTACTTC. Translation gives CASSLGAGPRYEQYF.

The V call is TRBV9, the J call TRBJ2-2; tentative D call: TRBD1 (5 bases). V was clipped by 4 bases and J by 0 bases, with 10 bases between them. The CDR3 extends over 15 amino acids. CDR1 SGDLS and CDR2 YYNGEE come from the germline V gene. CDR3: CASSPEGANTGELFF. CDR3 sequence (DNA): TGTGCCAGCAGCCCGGAAGGGGCGAACACCGGGGAGCTGTTTTTT.

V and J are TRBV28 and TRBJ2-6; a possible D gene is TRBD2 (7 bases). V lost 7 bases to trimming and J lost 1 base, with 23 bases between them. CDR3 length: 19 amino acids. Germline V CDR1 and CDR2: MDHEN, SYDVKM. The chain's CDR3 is CASTPRRGAYLSGANVLTF. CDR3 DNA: TGTGCCAGCACTCCCCGCCGGGGGGCTTACCTTTCTGGGGCCAACGTCCTGACTTTC.

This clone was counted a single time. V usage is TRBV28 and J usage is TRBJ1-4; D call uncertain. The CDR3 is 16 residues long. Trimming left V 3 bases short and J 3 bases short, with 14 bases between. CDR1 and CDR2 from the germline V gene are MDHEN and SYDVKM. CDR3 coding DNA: TGTGCCAGCAGTTTTGGCGGGCGGGCGGCTAATGAAAAACTGTTTTTT. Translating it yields CASSFGGRAANEKLFF.

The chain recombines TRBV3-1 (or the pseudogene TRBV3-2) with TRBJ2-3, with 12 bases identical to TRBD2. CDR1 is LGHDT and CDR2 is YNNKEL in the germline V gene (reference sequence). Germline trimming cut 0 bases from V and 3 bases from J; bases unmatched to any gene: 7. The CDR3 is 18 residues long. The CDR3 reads CASSQDLTSGSWTDTQYF. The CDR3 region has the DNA TGTGCCAGCAGCCAAGATTTGACTAGCGGGAGTTGGACAGATACGCAGTATTTT.

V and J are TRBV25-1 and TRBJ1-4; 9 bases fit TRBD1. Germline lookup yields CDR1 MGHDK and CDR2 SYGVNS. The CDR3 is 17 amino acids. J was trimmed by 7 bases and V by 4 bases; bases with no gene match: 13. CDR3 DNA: TGTGCCAGCAGTGGGGGGACAGGGCTTTCCCGAGGTGAAAAACTGTTTTTT. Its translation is CASSGGTGLSRGEKLFF.

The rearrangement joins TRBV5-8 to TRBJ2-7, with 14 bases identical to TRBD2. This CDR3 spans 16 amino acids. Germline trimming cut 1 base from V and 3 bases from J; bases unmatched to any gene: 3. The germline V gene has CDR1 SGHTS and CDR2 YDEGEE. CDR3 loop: CASSLPGLAGVYEQYF. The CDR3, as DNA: TGTGCCAGCAGCTTGCCGGGACTAGCGGGAGTCTACGAGCAGTACTTC.

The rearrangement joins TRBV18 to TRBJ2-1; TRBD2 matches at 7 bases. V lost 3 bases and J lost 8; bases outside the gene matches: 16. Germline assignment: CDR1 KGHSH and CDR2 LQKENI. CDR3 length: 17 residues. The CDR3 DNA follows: TGTGCCAGCTCACCCTTTTTCGGCGGGAGCATTGGGGATGAGCAGTTCTTC. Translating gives CASSPFFGGSIGDEQFF.

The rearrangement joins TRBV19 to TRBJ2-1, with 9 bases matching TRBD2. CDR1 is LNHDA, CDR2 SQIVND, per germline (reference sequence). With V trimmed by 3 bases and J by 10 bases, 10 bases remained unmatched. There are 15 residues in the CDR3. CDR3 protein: CASSMVSSGIREQFF. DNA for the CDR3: TGTGCCAGTAGTATGGTGTCTAGCGGGATACGAGAGCAGTTCTTC. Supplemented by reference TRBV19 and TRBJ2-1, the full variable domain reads DGGITQSPKYLFRKEGQNVTLSCEQNLNHDAMYWYRQDPGQGLRLIYYSQIVNDFQKGDIAEGYSVSREKKESFPLTVTSAQKNPTAFYLCASSMVSSGIREQFFGPGTRLTVL.

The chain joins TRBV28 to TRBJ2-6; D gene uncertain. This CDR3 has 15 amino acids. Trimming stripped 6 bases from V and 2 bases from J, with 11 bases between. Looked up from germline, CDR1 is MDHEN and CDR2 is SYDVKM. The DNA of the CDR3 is TGTGCCAGCAGCCCCGAGCTTACTGGGGCCAACGTCCTGACTTTC. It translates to CASSPELTGANVLTF.

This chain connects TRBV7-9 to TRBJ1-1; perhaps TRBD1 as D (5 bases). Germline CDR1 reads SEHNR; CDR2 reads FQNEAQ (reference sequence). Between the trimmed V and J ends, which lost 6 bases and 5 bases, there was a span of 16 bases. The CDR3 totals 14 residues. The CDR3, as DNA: TGTGCCAGCAGTTTTGGAGGGGAAGGGACTGAAGCTTTCTTT. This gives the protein CASSFGGEGTEAFF. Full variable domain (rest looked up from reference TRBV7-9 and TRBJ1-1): DTGVSQNPRHKITKRGQNVTFRCDPISEHNRLYWYRQTLGQGPEFLTYFQNEAQLEKSRLLSDRFSAERPKGSFSTLEIQRTEQGDSAMYLCASSFGGEGTEAFFGQGTRLTVV.

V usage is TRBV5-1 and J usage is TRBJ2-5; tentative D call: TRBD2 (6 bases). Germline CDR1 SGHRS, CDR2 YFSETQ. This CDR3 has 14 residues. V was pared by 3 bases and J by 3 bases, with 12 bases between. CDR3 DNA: TGCGCCAGCAGCTACGGACTATTAGAAGAGACCCAGTACTTC. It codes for CASSYGLLEETQYF. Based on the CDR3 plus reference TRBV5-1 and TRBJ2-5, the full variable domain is KAGVTQTPRYLIKTRGQQVTLSCSPISGHRSVSWYQQTPGQGLQFLFEYFSETQRNKGNFPGRFSGRQFSNSRSEMNVSTLELGDSALYLCASSYGLLEETQYFGPGTRLLVL.

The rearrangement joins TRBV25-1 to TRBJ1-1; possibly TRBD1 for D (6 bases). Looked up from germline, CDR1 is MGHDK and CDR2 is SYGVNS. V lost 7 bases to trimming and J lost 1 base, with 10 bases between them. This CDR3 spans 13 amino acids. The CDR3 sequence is CASTQGRNTEAFF. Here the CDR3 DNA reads TGTGCCAGCACTCAGGGGAGGAACACTGAAGCTTTCTTT.